Below, 29 T cell receptor beta chains from the same sample are listed, as sequenced in a study of cytomegalovirus exposure and HLA in healthy donors. It was with 60 Vbeta and 13 Jbeta primers that the PCR ran. Measured with immunoSEQ multiplex PCR; TCRdb has only the in-frame clones, and not every one. The sample contains approximately 130,000 clones, about two thirds of which appear only once. Specimen: PBMCs. The source of these receptors is a woman aged 60-70 years in good health and CMV-seropositive.

The rearrangement links TRBV5-6 to TRBJ1-1, with D uncertain. This CDR3 comprises 17 residues. Germline assignment: CDR1 SGHDT and CDR2 YYEEEE. V was pared by 5 bases and J by 2 bases, with 22 bases between. CDR3 amino acids: CASRAGGGISHNTEAFF. The CDR3 nucleotides are TGTGCCAGCAGAGCCGGAGGAGGGATTAGCCATAACACTGAAGCTTTCTTT. Complete variable domain (other parts from reference TRBV5-6 and TRBJ1-1): DAGVTQSPTHLIKTRGQQVTLRCSPKSGHDTVSWYQQALGQGPQFIFQYYEEEERQRGNFPDRFSGHQFPNYSSELNVNALLLGDSALYLCASRAGGGISHNTEAFFGQGTRLTVV.

This sequence joins TRBV4-1 and TRBJ2-5, with TRBD2 matching 11 bases. The ends lost 4 bases at V and 0 bases at J; junction bases unmatched: 1. The CDR3 is 15 amino acids. Germline CDR1 and CDR2: MGHRA and YSYEKL. Here the CDR3 DNA reads TGCGCCAGCAGCCGTAGCGGGGGGGACCAAGAGACCCAGTACTTC. It is translated as CASSRSGGDQETQYF.

The rearrangement joins TRBV7-3 to TRBJ2-3, with 7 bases that match TRBD2. V lost 1 base, J lost 1 base, and 2 bases stayed unmatched. Germline V CDR1 and CDR2: SGHTA, FQGTGA. The CDR3 is made up of 15 amino acids. DNA of the CDR3: TGTGCCAGCAGCTTAATGGCGGGGGGCACAGATACGCAGTATTTT. As protein: CASSLMAGGTDTQYF.

This clone has only one observation. The chain employs TRBV6-4 and TRBJ1-2, with D possibly matching TRBD1 (5 bases). Between the trimmed V and J ends, which lost 4 bases and 2 bases, there was a span of 8 bases. The CDR3 has 13 amino acids. Germline assignment: CDR1 MRHNA and CDR2 SNTAGT. CDR3 amino acids: CASSGPGNYGYTF. CDR3 coding DNA: TGTGCCAGCAGTGGCCCAGGGAACTATGGCTACACCTTC.

This clone came up a few times. V and J are TRBV6-6 and TRBJ1-5; 7 nucleotides line up with TRBD1. Germline values: CDR1 MNHNY, CDR2 SVGAGI (reference sequence). The CDR3 consists of 14 residues. Trimming took 7 bases from V and 4 from J; bases not matched to a gene: 7. In nucleotides, the CDR3 is TGTGCCAGCAAGAGTGGACAGGAGAATCAGCCCCAGCATTTT. It translates to CASKSGQENQPQHF.

The chain employs TRBV12-5 and TRBJ1-2, with D tentatively TRBD1 (6 bases). The V end lost 5 bases, the J end lost 0 bases, and 10 bases lay between the germline ends. The CDR3 has 14 residues. Germline lookup yields CDR1 LGHNT and CDR2 FRNRAP. CDR3 sequence: CASGRDIPNYGYTF. Here the CDR3 DNA reads TGTGCTAGTGGTAGGGACATTCCTAACTATGGCTACACCTTC.

The V and J genes are TRBV11-2 and TRBJ2-7, with D maybe TRBD1 (5 bases). The CDR3 spans 14 residues. Germline assignment: CDR1 SGHAT and CDR2 FQNNGV. The V gene lost 6 bases and the J gene lost 0 bases, with 12 bases spanning the gap. The chain's CDR3 is CASRLGQSSYEQYF. CDR3 DNA sequence: TGTGCCAGCAGGCTGGGGCAGAGCTCCTACGAGCAGTACTTC.

This clone was found a few times. The chain has TRBV6-5 and TRBJ1-1; D might be TRBD1 (5 bases). The CDR3 runs to 13 residues. Trimming removed 0 bases at V and 7 bases at J, with 9 bases between. The V gene's germline CDR1 is MNHEY and CDR2 SVGAGI. CDR3 loop: CASSYSGHREAFF. The DNA for the CDR3 is TGTGCCAGCAGTTACTCGGGGCATCGTGAAGCTTTCTTT.

The rearrangement links TRBV5-1 to TRBJ2-5; 8 bases map to TRBD2. The CDR3 runs 14 residues. The V gene end was trimmed by 5 bases and the J gene end by 2 bases; junction bases not matched to a gene: 5. The germline gives CDR1 SGHRS, CDR2 YFSETQ. The CDR3 sequence: CASSWGGGQETQYF. As DNA, the CDR3 is TGCGCCAGCAGTTGGGGCGGGGGGCAAGAGACCCAGTACTTC.

This chain joins TRBV2 and TRBJ2-6, with a tentative D call TRBD1 (5 bases). In germline, CDR1 is SNHLY, CDR2 FYNNEI. The CDR3 sequence is 22 residues long. The V end was cut by 4 bases, the J end by 0 bases, with 28 bases between. CDR3: CASSVTRTGPDSPRSGANVLTF. The CDR3, as DNA: TGTGCCAGCAGTGTAACCCGTACCGGGCCAGACAGTCCCCGCTCTGGGGCCAACGTCCTGACTTTC.

The J gene is TRBJ1-5, the V gene TRBV18; 9 nucleotides agree with TRBD1. CDR3 length: 15 amino acids. Germline values: CDR1 KGHSH, CDR2 LQKENI. The J segment lost 1 base and the V segment lost 2 bases, leaving 0 bases of the junction unmatched. The CDR3 DNA reads as TGTGCCAGCTCACCAGGACAGGGGAGCAATCAGCCCCAGCATTTT. This gives the protein CASSPGQGSNQPQHF.

The J gene is TRBJ2-1, the V gene TRBV7-9; TRBD2 is a possible D gene (5 bases). V was trimmed by 5 bases and J by 3 bases, leaving 11 bases between them. CDR3 length equals 14 residues. Germline CDR1 and CDR2: SEHNR and FQNEAQ (reference sequence). The CDR3 sequence: CASSLRTDYNEQFF. CDR3 DNA sequence: TGTGCCAGCAGCCTCCGGACTGACTACAATGAGCAGTTCTTC.

This chain links TRBV2 with TRBJ2-6, with 8 bases fitting TRBD1. The CDR3 covers 18 residues. CDR1 and CDR2 from the germline V gene are SNHLY and FYNNEI. J gave up 1 base and V 7 bases, and 12 bases lay outside the gene matches. CDR3 residues: CASTFGQGGRSGANVLTF. The CDR3 nucleotides are TGTGCCAGCACCTTTGGACAGGGAGGTAGATCTGGGGCCAACGTCCTGACTTTC.

The V and J genes are TRBV13 and TRBJ2-4; 7 bases align to TRBD2. This CDR3 has 14 amino acids. Germline lookup yields CDR1 PRHDT and CDR2 FYEKMQ (reference sequence). The V segment lost 2 bases and the J segment 6 bases; nucleotides outside the gene matches: 4. As DNA, the CDR3 is TGTGCCAGCAGCTTACGGGGGGAATCAAACATTCAGTACTTC. It is translated as CASSLRGESNIQYF.

The chain links TRBV4-1 to TRBJ2-3; possibly TRBD1 for D (6 bases). The CDR3 is 14 residues long. Trimming pared 3 bases from V and 4 bases from J, leaving 11 bases between. CDR1 and CDR2 from the germline V gene are MGHRA and YSYEKL. The CDR3 region is CASSQNRDADTQYF. DNA for the CDR3: TGCGCCAGCAGCCAGAACAGGGATGCAGATACGCAGTATTTT.

The chain has TRBV15 and TRBJ2-7; D is unclear. The germline V gene encodes CDR1 LNHNV and CDR2 YYDKDF (reference sequence). CDR3 size: 13 residues. The ends were cut back, 0 bases at V and 2 bases at J, with 5 bases in the middle. In DNA, the CDR3 is TGTGCCACCAGCAGAGAGGCCACCTACGAGCAGTACTTC. It specifies CATSREATYEQYF.

This rearrangement joins TRBV19 to TRBJ1-4; D is unresolved. CDR1 is LNHDA and CDR2 is SQIVND in the germline V gene (reference sequence). Deletions cut 3 bases from V and 1 base from J, with 6 bases between. The CDR3 runs to 14 residues. The CDR3 reads CASSMRETNEKLFF. The CDR3 bases are TGTGCCAGTAGTATGCGGGAAACTAATGAAAAACTGTTTTTT.

The chain links TRBV18 to TRBJ1-1; the D is unclear. Germline CDR1 and CDR2: KGHSH and LQKENI. CDR3 length: 15 residues. The V gene lost 0 bases and the J gene lost 0 bases, with 8 bases spanning the gap. The CDR3, as DNA: TGTGCCAGCTCACCACCGAACAGTATGAACACTGAAGCTTTCTTT. It translates to CASSPPNSMNTEAFF.

The chain combines TRBV4-2 with TRBJ1-6; D possibly corresponds to TRBD1 (5 bases). The CDR3 extends over 16 amino acids. V was cut by 1 base and J by 8 bases, with 15 bases left in between. CDR1 and CDR2 (germline): LGHNA, YNFKEQ. CDR3 sequence (DNA): TGTGCCAGCAGCCAAGTCACCGGGACTTTGGATTCACCCCTCCACTTT. Translated: CASSQVTGTLDSPLHF.

CDR3 loop: CASSIGTYQPQHF. The CDR3 DNA reads TGTGCCAGTAGTATCGGGACTTATCAGCCCCAGCATTTT. V and J are TRBV19 and TRBJ1-5, with D perhaps matching TRBD1 (5 bases). V shed 3 bases and J shed 5 bases, with 8 bases lying between them. The V gene's germline CDR1 is LNHDA and CDR2 SQIVND (reference sequence). The CDR3 runs 13 residues.

This clone has a handful of counts. The sample holds other DNA sequences that translate to the same CDR3. V and J are TRBV13 and TRBJ1-5, with unresolved D. V shed 0 bases and J shed 3 bases, with 6 bases lying between them. CDR1 and CDR2 from the germline V gene are PRHDT and FYEKMQ (reference sequence). The CDR3 is 14 residues long. The CDR3 here is CASSLGQSNQPQHF. The CDR3 nucleotides are TGTGCCAGCAGCTTAGGCCAGTCCAATCAGCCCCAGCATTTT.

The sample holds a few counts of this clone. V is TRBV6-6 and J is TRBJ2-7; 9 positions match TRBD1. J lost 1 base, V lost 0 bases, and 1 base had no gene match. This CDR3 has 15 residues. CDR1 is MNHNY, CDR2 SVGAGI, per germline (reference sequence). The CDR3 sequence is CASSYSGTGSYEQYF. DNA of the CDR3: TGTGCCAGCAGTTACTCCGGGACAGGGTCCTACGAGCAGTACTTC.

This chain links TRBV7-2 with TRBJ1-6, with D possibly being TRBD1 (6 bases). This CDR3 contains 14 residues. With 2 bases removed from V and 6 bases from J, the gap between germline ends came to 8 bases. Germline values: CDR1 SGHTA, CDR2 FQGNSA. Here the CDR3 reads CASSLTQGNSPLHF. DNA of the CDR3: TGTGCCAGCAGCTTAACACAGGGTAATTCACCCCTCCACTTT.

The chain couples TRBV5-1 to TRBJ1-1, with a weak D call TRBD1 (6 bases). V gave up 1 base and J gave up 5 bases, with 12 bases separating them. Germline CDR1 and CDR2: SGHRS and YFSETQ. This CDR3 has 14 residues. CDR3 in amino acids: CASSLSQGGTEAFF. CDR3 bases: TGCGCCAGCAGCTTGTCACAGGGAGGGACTGAAGCTTTCTTT.

V and J are TRBV7-3 and TRBJ2-3; 12 bases are a match to TRBD1. CDR3 length: 18 amino acids. Germline trimming cut 1 base from V and 1 base from J; bases unmatched to any gene: 6. Germline V lookup: CDR1 SGHTA, CDR2 FQGTGA. The CDR3 region is CASSLMGQGAIRTDTQYF. In DNA form, the CDR3 reads TGTGCCAGCAGCTTAATGGGACAGGGGGCGATACGCACAGATACGCAGTATTTT.

The chain links TRBV4-2 to TRBJ1-5; D remains ambiguous. Germline V gene sequence: CDR1 LGHNA, CDR2 YNFKEQ. The V and J ends lost 1 base and 7 bases respectively, with 8 bases between them. The CDR3 is 13 residues long. CDR3 DNA sequence: TGTGCCAGCAGCCAAGGTGGAGGCCAGCCCCAGCATTTT. Translated: CASSQGGGQPQHF.

This clone has a single count. The chain uses TRBV9 and TRBJ1-4; D is unclear. The CDR3 runs 15 residues. The germline gives CDR1 SGDLS, CDR2 YYNGEE. Trimming stripped 4 bases from V and 8 bases from J, with 18 bases between. The CDR3 DNA sequence: TGTGCCAGCAGCCCTCGGAGAGGATTGGAAGAAAAACTGTTTTTT. It specifies CASSPRRGLEEKLFF. Full variable domain (remainder filled in from reference TRBV9 and TRBJ1-4): DSGVTQTPKHLITATGQRVTLRCSPRSGDLSVYWYQQSLDQGLQFLIQYYNGEERAKGNILERFSAQQFPDLHSELNLSSLELGDSALYFCASSPRRGLEEKLFFGSGTQLSVL.

This clone was recorded a few times. The genes are TRBV5-1 and TRBJ2-1; 9 bases align to TRBD1. With V trimmed by 0 bases and J by 0 bases, 7 bases remained unmatched. The length of the CDR3 is 18 residues. In germline, CDR1 is SGHRS, CDR2 YFSETQ. CDR3 region: CASSLGVLGQGSYNEQFF. CDR3 bases: TGCGCCAGCAGCTTGGGGGTTTTGGGACAGGGCTCCTACAATGAGCAGTTCTTC.

In its sample, this clone was seen a few times. V usage is TRBV6-5 and J usage is TRBJ2-5; perhaps TRBD2 as D (7 bases). The CDR3 is 16 amino acids. V lost 0 bases, J lost 5 bases, and 16 bases lay in between. The germline CDR1 and CDR2 sequences are MNHEY and SVGAGI. CDR3: CASSYSNTGRGETQYF. In DNA form, the CDR3 reads TGTGCCAGCAGTTACTCGAACACAGGGCGGGGGGAGACCCAGTACTTC.